The 4 T cell receptor beta chains below come from one sample, sequenced in a study of cytomegalovirus exposure and HLA in healthy donors. Repertoires were generated with immunoSEQ multiplex PCR, while TCRdb's copy carries only in-frame clones and drops some. Of roughly 330,000 clones in the sample, around 90% were seen once. The specimen sequenced was PBMCs. Source of these receptors: a woman aged 30 to 39 in good health and CMV-seropositive.

This sequence joins TRBV27 and TRBJ1-4, with D possibly matching TRBD1 (5 bases). Germline lookup yields CDR1 MNHEY and CDR2 SMNVEV (reference sequence). The V end was cut by 3 bases, the J end by 6 bases, with 14 bases between. The CDR3 consists of 15 residues. In DNA form, the CDR3 reads TGTGCCAGCAGTTTGGGAGACAGCTATGATGAAAAACTGTTTTTT. Translation: CASSLGDSYDEKLFF.

This chain connects TRBV28 to TRBJ2-3, with 7 bases that match TRBD2. This CDR3 has 15 residues. Germline trimming cut 5 bases from V and 0 bases from J; bases unmatched to any gene: 5. Germline CDR1 reads MDHEN; CDR2 reads SYDVKM. The CDR3 spells CASSNSGPSTDTQYF. DNA of the CDR3: TGTGCCAGCAGTAATAGCGGGCCTAGCACAGATACGCAGTATTTT. Combining the CDR3 with reference TRBV28 and TRBJ2-3 gives the whole variable domain DVKVTQSSRYLVKRTGEKVFLECVQDMDHENMFWYRQDPGLGLRLIYFSYDVKMKEKGDIPEGYSVSREKKERFSLILESASTNQTSMYLCASSNSGPSTDTQYFGPGTRLTVL.

V gene TRBV9 combines with J gene TRBJ2-5; D remains unclear. This CDR3 has 13 residues. Germline assignment: CDR1 SGDLS and CDR2 YYNGEE. Trimming took 0 bases from V and 0 from J, leaving 3 bases between them. The CDR3 region is CASSVGDQETQYF. The CDR3, as DNA: TGTGCCAGCAGCGTAGGAGACCAAGAGACCCAGTACTTC.

This chain uses TRBV27 with TRBJ2-7; TRBD1 or TRBD2 may be the D gene (5 bases each). The CDR3 runs 18 residues. Germline assignment: CDR1 MNHEY and CDR2 SMNVEV (reference sequence). Trimming took 6 bases from V and 2 from J, leaving 26 bases between them. In DNA, the CDR3 is TGTGCCAGCAGAGCCGGGGAAAGTGGCTGGACAAGGGCCTACGAGCAGTACTTC. Translation: CASRAGESGWTRAYEQYF.